This TCR beta chain is drawn from a study of T cell changes during pregnancy in multiple sclerosis. The trim removed 5 bases at V and 9 bases at J, leaving 12 bases unmatched. Germline V gene lookup returns CDR1 SEHNR and CDR2 FQNEAQ (reference sequence). The CDR3 covers 15 residues. Only in-frame clones appear in the TCRdb table, and some are missing; sequencing was by immunoSEQ multiplex PCR. The profile shows about 42,000 clones, about 88% of them singletons. The V and J genes are TRBV7-9 and TRBJ1-2; TRBD1 agrees at 10 bases. The sample consisted of CD4+ T cells from peripheral blood mononuclear cells, taken in the second trimester of pregnancy. The sequence was obtained from a female donor with multiple sclerosis, enrolled in a pregnancy study. In DNA form, the CDR3 reads TGTGCCAGCAGCCCGGGTCGGGGGGACAGGGGAAGCTACACCTTC. This sequence encodes CASSPGRGDRGSYTF.